These T cell receptor beta chains were read from a single sample in a study of memory CD4+ T cells and cytomegalovirus serostatus. The table came from immunoSEQ multiplex PCR; TCRdb's copy has only in-frame clones and leaves some out. Of about 50,000 clones listed, over 75% are singletons. Sequencing used memory CD4+ T cells from blood. These receptors all come from an adult in good health and CMV-seronegative. Each CDR3 is given without its conserved first and last residue.

>TRBJ1-2|TRBV9
ASSQGAKKLYGYT
>TRBJ2-2|TRBV7-9
ASSLALPGGELF
>TRBJ2-5|TRBV9
ASSLGLAGGGETQY
>TRBJ2-2|TRBV11-1
ASSFETGSLLVGGELF
>TRBJ2-3|TRBV10-2
ASRLAGGTDTQY
>TRBJ2-7|TRBV27
ASSQRRTAPYEQY
>TRBJ1-1|TRBV19
ASSVDGLNTEAF
>TRBJ2-7|TRBV5-1
AGRGYEQY
>TRBJ1-6|TRBV4-3
ASSQDDAVGGSPLH
>TRBJ1-2|TRBV6-1
ASSEEEGLSYGYT
>TRBJ1-4|TRBV5-4
ASSVQSGATNEKLF
>TRBJ1-5|TRBV5-5
ASSLHGQAYNQPQH
>TRBJ2-1|TRBV7-2
ASSATAGGLQF
>TRBJ2-7|TRBV27
ASSSGGGSYEQY
>TRBJ2-7|TRBV7-9
ASSLMGNRGFEQY
>TRBJ2-6|TRBV7-3
ASSRDRVGLSSGANVLT
>TRBJ2-5|TRBV30
AWSVREKETQY
>TRBJ2-1|TRBV2
ASRPDLSYNEQF
>TRBJ2-1|TRBV13
ASSKGQGAYNEQF
>TRBJ1-2|TRBV10-3
AIMGSSNYGYT
>TRBJ1-1|TRBV14
ASSPTGVSSTEAF
>TRBJ2-5|TRBV2
ASSDRRTRGQTQY
>TRBJ1-1|TRBV7-9
ASSLMPANTEAF
>TRBJ1-5|TRBV7-2
ASGLRGNQPQH
>TRBJ2-7|TRBV7-2
ASSPSIGPAYEQY
>TRBJ1-2|TRBV5-6
ASNTPGQGGYGYT
>TRBJ2-3|TRBV7-9
ASSLAGLAGDDTQY
>TRBJ1-1|TRBV15
ATSRQGLNTEAF
>TRBJ2-7|TRBV5-4
ASSLAGGSSYEQY
>TRBJ1-1|TRBV28
ASRFTSLGTEAF
>TRBJ2-7|TRBV15
ATSRDRVGKGQVTYEQY